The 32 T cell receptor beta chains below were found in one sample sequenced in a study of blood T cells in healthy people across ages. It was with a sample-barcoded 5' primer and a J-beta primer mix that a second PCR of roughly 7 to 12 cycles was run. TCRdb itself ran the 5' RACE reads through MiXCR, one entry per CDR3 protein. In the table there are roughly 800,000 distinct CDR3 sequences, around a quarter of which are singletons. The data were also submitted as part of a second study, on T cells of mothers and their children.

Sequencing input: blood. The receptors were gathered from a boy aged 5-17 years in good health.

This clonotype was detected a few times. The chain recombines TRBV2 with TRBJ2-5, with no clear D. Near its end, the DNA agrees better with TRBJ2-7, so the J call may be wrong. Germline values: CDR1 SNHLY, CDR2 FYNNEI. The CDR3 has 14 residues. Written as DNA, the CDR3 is TGTGCCAGCGCTCCCCGGGCCCCATCCTACGAGCAGTACTTC. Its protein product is CASAPRAPSYEQYF.

Here the CDR3 reads CASSFLDYSYEQYF. The DNA for the CDR3 is TGTGCCAGCAGCTTCCTGGACTATTCCTACGAGCAGTACTTC. V is TRBV5-5 and J is TRBJ2-7; D possibly corresponds to TRBD2 (6 bases). Germline-derived CDR1 and CDR2 are SGHKS and YYEKEE (reference sequence). The CDR3 sequence is 14 residues long. V shed 2 bases and J shed 1 base, with 10 bases lying between them.

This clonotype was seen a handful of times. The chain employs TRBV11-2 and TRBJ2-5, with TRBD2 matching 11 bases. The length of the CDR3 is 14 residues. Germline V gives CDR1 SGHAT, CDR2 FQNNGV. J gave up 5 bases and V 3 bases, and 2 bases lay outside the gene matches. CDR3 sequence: CASSLTSGVETQYF. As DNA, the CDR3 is TGTGCCAGCAGCTTGACTAGCGGGGTGGAGACCCAGTACTTC.

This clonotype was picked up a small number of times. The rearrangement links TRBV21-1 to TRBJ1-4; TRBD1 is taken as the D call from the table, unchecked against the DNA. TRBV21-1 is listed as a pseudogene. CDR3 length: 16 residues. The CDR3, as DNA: TGTGCCAGCAGCAAGGGGCCGAGGACGACTAATGAAAAACTGTTTTTT. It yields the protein CASSKGPRTTNEKLFF.

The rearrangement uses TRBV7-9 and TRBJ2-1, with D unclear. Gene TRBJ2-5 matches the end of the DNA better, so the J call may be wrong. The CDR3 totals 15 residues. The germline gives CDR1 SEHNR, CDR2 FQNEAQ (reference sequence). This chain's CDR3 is CASSSLARSQETQYF. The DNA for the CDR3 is TGTGCCAGCAGCTCCTTGGCGAGGAGCCAAGAGACCCAGTACTTC.

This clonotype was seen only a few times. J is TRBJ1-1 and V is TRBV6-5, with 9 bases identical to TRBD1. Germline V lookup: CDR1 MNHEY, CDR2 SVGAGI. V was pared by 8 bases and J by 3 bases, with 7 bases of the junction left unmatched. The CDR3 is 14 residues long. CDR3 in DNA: TGTGCCAGCGCTCGGGACAGGGCATACACTGAAGCTTTCTTT. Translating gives CASARDRAYTEAFF.

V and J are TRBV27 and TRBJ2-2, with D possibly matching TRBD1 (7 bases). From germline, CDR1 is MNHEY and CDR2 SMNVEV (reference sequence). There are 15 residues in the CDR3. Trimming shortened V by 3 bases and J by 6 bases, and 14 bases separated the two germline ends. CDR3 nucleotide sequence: TGTGCCAGCAGTTTCTATCAGGGGGGACCCGGGGAGCTGTTTTTT. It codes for CASSFYQGGPGELFF.

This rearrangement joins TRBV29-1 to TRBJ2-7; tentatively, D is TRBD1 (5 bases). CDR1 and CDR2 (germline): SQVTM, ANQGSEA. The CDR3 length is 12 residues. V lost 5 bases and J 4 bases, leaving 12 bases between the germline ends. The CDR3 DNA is TGCAGCGTTCAGCTACAGGCTTACGAGCAGTACTTC. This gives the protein CSVQLQAYEQYF.

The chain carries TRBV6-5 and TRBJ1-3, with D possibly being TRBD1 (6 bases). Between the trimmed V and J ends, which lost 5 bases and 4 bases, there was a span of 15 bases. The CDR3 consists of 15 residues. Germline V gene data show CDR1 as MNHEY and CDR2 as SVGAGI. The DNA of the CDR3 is TGTGCCAGCAGTCGAGCCGGGACAACCGGAAACACCATATATTTT. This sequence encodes CASSRAGTTGNTIYF.

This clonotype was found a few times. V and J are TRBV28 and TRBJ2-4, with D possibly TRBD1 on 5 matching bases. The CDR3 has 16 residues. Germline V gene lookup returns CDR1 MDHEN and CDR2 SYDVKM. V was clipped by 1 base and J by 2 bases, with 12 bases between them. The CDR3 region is CASSLSAGRPKNIQYF. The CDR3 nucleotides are TGTGCCAGCAGTTTATCAGCAGGGCGGCCCAAAAACATTCAGTACTTC. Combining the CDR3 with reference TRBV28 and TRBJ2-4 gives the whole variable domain DVKVTQSSRYLVKRTGEKVFLECVQDMDHENMFWYRQDPGLGLRLIYFSYDVKMKEKGDIPEGYSVSREKKERFSLILESASTNQTSMYLCASSLSAGRPKNIQYFGAGTRLSVL.

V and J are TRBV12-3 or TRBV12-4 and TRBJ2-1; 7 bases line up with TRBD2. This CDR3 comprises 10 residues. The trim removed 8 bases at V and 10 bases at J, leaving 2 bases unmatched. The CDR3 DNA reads TGTGCCAGCGGGGGACTAGAGCAGTTCTTC. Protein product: CASGGLEQFF.

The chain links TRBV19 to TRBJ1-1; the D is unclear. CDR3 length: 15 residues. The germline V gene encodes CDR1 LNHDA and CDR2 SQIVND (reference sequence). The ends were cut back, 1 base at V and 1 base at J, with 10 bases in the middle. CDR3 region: CASSIAQVGNTEAFF. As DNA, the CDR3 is TGTGCCAGTAGTATAGCCCAGGTCGGGAACACTGAAGCTTTCTTT.

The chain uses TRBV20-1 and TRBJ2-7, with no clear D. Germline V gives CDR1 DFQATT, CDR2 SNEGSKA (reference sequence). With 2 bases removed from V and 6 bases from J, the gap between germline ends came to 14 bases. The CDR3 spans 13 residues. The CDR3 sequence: CSARYSDFGEQYF. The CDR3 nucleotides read TGCAGTGCTAGATACAGCGATTTTGGCGAGCAGTACTTC.

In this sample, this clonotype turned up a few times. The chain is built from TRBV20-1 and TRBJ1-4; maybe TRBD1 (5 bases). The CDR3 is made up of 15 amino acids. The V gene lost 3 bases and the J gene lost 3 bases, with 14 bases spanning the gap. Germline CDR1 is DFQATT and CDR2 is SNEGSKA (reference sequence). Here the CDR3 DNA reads TGCAGTGCTAGCTCCGAAGGGGCAGCTAATGAAAAACTGTTTTTT. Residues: CSASSEGAANEKLFF.

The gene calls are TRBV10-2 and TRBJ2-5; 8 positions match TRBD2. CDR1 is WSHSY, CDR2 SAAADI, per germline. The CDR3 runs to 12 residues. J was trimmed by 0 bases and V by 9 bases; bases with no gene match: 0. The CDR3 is CARTSDQETQYF. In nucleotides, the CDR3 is TGCGCCAGGACTAGCGACCAAGAGACCCAGTACTTC.

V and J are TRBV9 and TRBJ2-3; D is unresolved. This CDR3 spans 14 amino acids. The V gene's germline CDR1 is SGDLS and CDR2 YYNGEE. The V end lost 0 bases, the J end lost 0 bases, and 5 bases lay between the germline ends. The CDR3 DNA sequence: TGTGCCAGCAGCGTAGAAGACAGCACAGATACGCAGTATTTT. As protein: CASSVEDSTDTQYF.

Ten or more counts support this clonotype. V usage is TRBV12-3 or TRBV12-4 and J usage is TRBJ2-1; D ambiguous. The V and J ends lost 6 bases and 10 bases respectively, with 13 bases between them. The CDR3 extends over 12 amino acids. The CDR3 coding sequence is TGTGCCAGCAGCCCCCCGGGCAGGGAGCAGTTCTTC. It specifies CASSPPGREQFF.

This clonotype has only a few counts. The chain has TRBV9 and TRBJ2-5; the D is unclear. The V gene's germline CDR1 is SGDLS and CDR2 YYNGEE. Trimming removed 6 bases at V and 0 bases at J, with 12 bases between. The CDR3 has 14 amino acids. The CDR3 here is CASNLEGHQETQYF. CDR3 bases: TGTGCCAGCAACCTCGAAGGGCACCAAGAGACCCAGTACTTC.

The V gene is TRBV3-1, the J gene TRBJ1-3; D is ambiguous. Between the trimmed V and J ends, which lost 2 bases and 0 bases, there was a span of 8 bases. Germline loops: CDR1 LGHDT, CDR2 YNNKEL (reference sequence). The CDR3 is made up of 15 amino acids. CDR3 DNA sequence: TGTGCCAGCAGCCAAAACAGTAACTCTGGAAACACCATATATTTT. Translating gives CASSQNSNSGNTIYF.

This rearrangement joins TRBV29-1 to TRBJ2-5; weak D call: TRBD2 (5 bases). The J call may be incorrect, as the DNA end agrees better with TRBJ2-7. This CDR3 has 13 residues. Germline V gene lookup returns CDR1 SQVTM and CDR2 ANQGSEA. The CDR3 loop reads CSVRAGTTYEQYF. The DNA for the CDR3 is TGCAGCGTTCGTGCGGGCACCACCTACGAGCAGTACTTC.

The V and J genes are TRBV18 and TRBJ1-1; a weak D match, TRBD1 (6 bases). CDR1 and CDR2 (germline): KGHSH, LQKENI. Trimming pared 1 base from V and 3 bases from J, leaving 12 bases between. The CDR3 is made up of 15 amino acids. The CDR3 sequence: CASSPRAQGDTEAFF. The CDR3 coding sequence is TGTGCCAGCTCACCACGGGCACAGGGTGACACTGAAGCTTTCTTT.

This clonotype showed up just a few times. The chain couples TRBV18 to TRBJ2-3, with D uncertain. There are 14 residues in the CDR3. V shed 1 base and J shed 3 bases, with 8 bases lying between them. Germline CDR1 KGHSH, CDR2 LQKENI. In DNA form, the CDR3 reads TGTGCCAGCTCACCACAGGGAAGAACAGATACGCAGTATTTT. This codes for CASSPQGRTDTQYF.

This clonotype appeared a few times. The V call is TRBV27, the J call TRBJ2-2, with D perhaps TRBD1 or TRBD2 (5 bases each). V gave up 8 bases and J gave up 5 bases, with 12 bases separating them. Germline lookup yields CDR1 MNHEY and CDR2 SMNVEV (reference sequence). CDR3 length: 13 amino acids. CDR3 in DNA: TGTGCCAGCGGGACCCCGAGGACCGGGGAGCTGTTTTTT. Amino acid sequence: CASGTPRTGELFF.

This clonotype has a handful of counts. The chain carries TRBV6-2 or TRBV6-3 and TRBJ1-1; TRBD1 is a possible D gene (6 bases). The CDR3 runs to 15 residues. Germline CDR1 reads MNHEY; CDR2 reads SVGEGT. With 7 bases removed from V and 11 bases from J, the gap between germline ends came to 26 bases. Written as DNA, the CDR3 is TGTGCCAGCAACCAACGACAGGAGGGGTTGGGGGACGCTTTCTTT. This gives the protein CASNQRQEGLGDAFF.

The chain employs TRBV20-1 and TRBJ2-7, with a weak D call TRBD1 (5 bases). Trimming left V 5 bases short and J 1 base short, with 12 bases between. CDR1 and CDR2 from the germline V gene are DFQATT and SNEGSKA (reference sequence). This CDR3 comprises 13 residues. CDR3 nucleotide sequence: TGCAGTGCTGCCAAGGGGCTTTCCTACGAGCAGTACTTC. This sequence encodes CSAAKGLSYEQYF.

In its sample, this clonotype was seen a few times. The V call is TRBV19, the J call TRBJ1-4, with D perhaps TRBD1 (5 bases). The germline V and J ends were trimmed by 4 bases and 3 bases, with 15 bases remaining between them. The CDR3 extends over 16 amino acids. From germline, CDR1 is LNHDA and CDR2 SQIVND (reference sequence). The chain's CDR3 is CASSTTVSSANEKLFF. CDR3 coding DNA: TGTGCCAGTAGTACGACAGTATCTTCGGCTAATGAAAAACTGTTTTTT.

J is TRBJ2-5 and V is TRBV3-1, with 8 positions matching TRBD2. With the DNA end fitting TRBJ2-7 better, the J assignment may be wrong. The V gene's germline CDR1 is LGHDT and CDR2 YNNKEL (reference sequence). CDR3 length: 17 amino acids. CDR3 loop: CASSQGVSGGDPYEQYF. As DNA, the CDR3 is TGTGCCAGCAGCCAGGGGGTAAGCGGGGGCGACCCCTACGAGCAGTACTTC.

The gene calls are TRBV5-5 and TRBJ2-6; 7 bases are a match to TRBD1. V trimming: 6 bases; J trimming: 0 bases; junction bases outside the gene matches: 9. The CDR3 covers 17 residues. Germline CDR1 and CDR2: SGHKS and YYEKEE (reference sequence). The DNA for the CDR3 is TGTGCCAGCACCCTGCTGGGACAGACCTCTGGGGCCAACGTCCTGACTTTC. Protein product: CASTLLGQTSGANVLTF.

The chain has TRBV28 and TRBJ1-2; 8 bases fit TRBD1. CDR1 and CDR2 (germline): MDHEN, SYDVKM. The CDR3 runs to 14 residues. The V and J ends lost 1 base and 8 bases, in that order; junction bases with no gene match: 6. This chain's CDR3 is CASSLSGTGDGYTF. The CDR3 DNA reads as TGTGCCAGCAGTTTATCCGGGACAGGAGACGGCTACACCTTC.

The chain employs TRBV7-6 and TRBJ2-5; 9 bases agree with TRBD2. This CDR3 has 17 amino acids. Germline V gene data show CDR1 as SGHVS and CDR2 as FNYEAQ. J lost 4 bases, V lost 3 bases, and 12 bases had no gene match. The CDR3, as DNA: TGTGCCAGCAGCTTTGCAAGTCCAGCGGGGGGTAGAGAGACCCAGTACTTC. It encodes CASSFASPAGGRETQYF.

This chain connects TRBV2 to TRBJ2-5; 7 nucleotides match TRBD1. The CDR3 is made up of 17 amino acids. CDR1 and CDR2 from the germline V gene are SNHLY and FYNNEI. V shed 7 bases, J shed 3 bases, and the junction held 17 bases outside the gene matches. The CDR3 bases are TGTGCCAGCAAGAGAGACGGGACAGAGCTTCTGGAAGAGACCCAGTACTTC. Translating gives CASKRDGTELLEETQYF.

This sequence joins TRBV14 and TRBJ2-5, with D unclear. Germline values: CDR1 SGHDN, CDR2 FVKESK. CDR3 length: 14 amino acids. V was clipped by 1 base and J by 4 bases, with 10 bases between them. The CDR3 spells CASSQGLDRETQYF. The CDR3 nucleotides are TGTGCCAGCAGCCAAGGGCTAGATAGAGAGACCCAGTACTTC.